Presented here are 30 T cell receptor beta chains from one specimen sequenced in a study of graft-versus-host responses after intestinal transplantation (dated by TCRdb to about 2021). Reading the label with the study, this specimen's time point is: cells obtained before transplantation from donor or recipient. The library was generated by the immunoSEQ multiplex PCR assay. Entries here come from immuneACCESS through TCRdb and include only in-frame sequences with V and J called. Some clones fail to appear in such tables; in the studies checked, an unresolved V gene covers under half of the shortfall, and the cause of the remainder is unknown. The sample table holds some 110,000 clones, of which 90% to 95% were seen once. Around 1.2% of the sample lies in the top ten. These TCRs are of unknown antigen specificity. Sequencing was performed on unstimulated CD8+ T cells sorted from spleen or lymph node cells, taken before transplant. The receptors come from a human donor who was the organ donor for an intestinal transplant.

Concerning this clone itself: Other DNA variants within this sample encode the same CDR3. This rearrangement joins TRBV30 to TRBJ2-7, with D maybe TRBD1 (6 bases). This CDR3 spans 13 amino acids. The germline V gene encodes CDR1 GTSNPN and CDR2 SVGIG (reference sequence). V was cut by 7 bases and J by 1 base, with 14 bases left in between. The CDR3 loop is CASRRQGSYEQYF. Here the CDR3 DNA reads TGTGCCTCTAGGCGGCAGGGGTCCTACGAGCAGTACTTC.

The chain employs TRBV11-2 and TRBJ2-1; D tentatively reads TRBD1 or TRBD2 (6 bases each). The CDR3 consists of 19 residues. V was clipped by 2 bases and J by 0 bases, with 20 bases between them. The V gene's germline CDR1 is SGHAT and CDR2 FQNNGV. The CDR3 loop reads CASSLRPVGGLSSYNEQFF. In DNA, the CDR3 is TGTGCCAGCAGCTTAAGGCCCGTGGGGGGCTTAAGCTCCTACAATGAGCAGTTCTTC.

This clone has just a few counts. The chain combines TRBV4-2 with TRBJ2-5; D gene ambiguous. Germline V gene sequence: CDR1 LGHNA, CDR2 YNFKEQ. The CDR3 is 15 amino acids. Trimming removed 0 bases from V and 2 bases from J, with 10 bases in between. In DNA form, the CDR3 reads TGTGCCAGCAGCCAAGATCTAATCCCGCAAGAGACCCAGTACTTC. Translating gives CASSQDLIPQETQYF.

This clone has a single count. This chain links TRBV11-2 with TRBJ1-2; D call uncertain. CDR3 length: 13 residues. V was trimmed by 2 bases and J by 8 bases, leaving 12 bases between them. Per germline, CDR1 SGHAT and CDR2 FQNNGV. The CDR3, as DNA: TGTGCCAGCAGCTTAAAGCTTGGGTACGGCTACACCTTC. Translating it yields CASSLKLGYGYTF. Supplemented by reference TRBV11-2 and TRBJ1-2, the full variable domain reads EAGVAQSPRYKIIEKRQSVAFWCNPISGHATLYWYQQILGQGPKLLIQFQNNGVVDDSQLPKDRFSAERLKGVDSTLKIQPAKLEDSAVYLCASSLKLGYGYTFGSGTRLTVV.

This chain uses TRBV4-2 with TRBJ2-3; maybe TRBD2 (6 bases). Trimming left V 1 base short and J 4 bases short, with 15 bases between. The length of the CDR3 is 16 residues. Germline CDR1 is LGHNA and CDR2 is YNFKEQ. The CDR3 sequence: CASSQADRRGADTQYF. CDR3 DNA: TGTGCCAGCAGCCAAGCCGACCGGAGGGGTGCAGATACGCAGTATTTT.

The CDR3 DNA follows: TGTGCCACCAGCAGAGATCAGGGCGGGAGACCCTACGAGCAGTACTTC. Translating gives CATSRDQGGRPYEQYF. J is TRBJ2-7 and V is TRBV15; TRBD2 matches at 7 bases. In germline, CDR1 is LNHNV, CDR2 YYDKDF (reference sequence). The CDR3 contains 16 residues. Germline trimming cut 0 bases from V and 2 bases from J; bases unmatched to any gene: 7.

V gene TRBV20-1 combines with J gene TRBJ2-5; 7 positions agree with TRBD2. The J call could be wrong; TRBJ2-7 is a better fit for the DNA end. The length of the CDR3 is 10 residues. Germline-derived CDR1 and CDR2 are DFQATT and SNEGSKA (reference sequence). The DNA of the CDR3 is TGCAGTGCCGGGGGGTACGAGCAGTACTTC. Its protein product is CSAGGYEQYF.

The chain combines TRBV6-5 with TRBJ2-5, with D possibly being TRBD2 (5 bases). The CDR3 has 14 residues. From germline, CDR1 is MNHEY and CDR2 SVGAGI. V was shortened by 1 base and J by 5 bases, with 11 bases between the two germline ends. CDR3 region: CASSYYPRGETQYF. In DNA form, the CDR3 reads TGTGCCAGCAGTTACTATCCCCGAGGGGAGACCCAGTACTTC.

J is TRBJ1-1 and V is TRBV19; 7 positions agree with TRBD1. The V segment lost 2 bases and the J segment 3 bases; nucleotides outside the gene matches: 6. The CDR3 runs 15 residues. Germline V gene sequence: CDR1 LNHDA, CDR2 SQIVND (reference sequence). Written as DNA, the CDR3 is TGTGCCAGTAGTATAACGGCAGGGGGATACACTGAAGCTTTCTTT. Protein product: CASSITAGGYTEAFF.

V gene TRBV19 combines with J gene TRBJ2-2; no reliable D call. Germline assignment: CDR1 LNHDA and CDR2 SQIVND (reference sequence). Trimming took 6 bases from V and 0 from J, leaving 8 bases between them. This CDR3 spans 14 amino acids. The DNA of the CDR3 is TGTGCCAGTAGATCGACTTCGAACACCGGGGAGCTGTTTTTT. Translation: CASRSTSNTGELFF.

The chain has TRBV7-9 and TRBJ2-5, with D perhaps TRBD2 (7 bases). The V and J ends lost 5 bases and 7 bases respectively, with 20 bases between them. The CDR3 is 15 residues long. Germline lookup yields CDR1 SEHNR and CDR2 FQNEAQ (reference sequence). The CDR3 sequence: CASSPPGAGVGTQYF. DNA of the CDR3: TGTGCCAGCAGCCCCCCGGGGGCGGGAGTGGGGACCCAGTACTTC.

Comments on this clone: The junction shows a germline mismatch at one end, possibly a read error. The same CDR3 arises from other DNA sequences in this sample as well. The chain links TRBV6-5 to TRBJ1-2; unclear D gene. The germline CDR1 and CDR2 sequences are MNHEY and SVGAGI. This CDR3 is 12 amino acids long. The CDR3 bases are TGTGCCAGTAGTTACACGGGCGATGGCTACACCTTT. It yields the protein CASSYTGDGYTF.

The chain has TRBV9 and TRBJ2-5; tentative D call: TRBD2 (5 bases). This CDR3 comprises 15 residues. Germline values: CDR1 SGDLS, CDR2 YYNGEE. With 4 bases removed from V and 4 bases from J, the gap between germline ends came to 17 bases. This CDR3 is CASSPAEGVLETQYF. The CDR3, as DNA: TGTGCCAGCAGCCCAGCAGAGGGAGTCTTAGAGACCCAGTACTTC. Drawing the rest from reference TRBV9 and TRBJ2-5, the complete variable domain is DSGVTQTPKHLITATGQRVTLRCSPRSGDLSVYWYQQSLDQGLQFLIQYYNGEERAKGNILERFSAQQFPDLHSELNLSSLELGDSALYFCASSPAEGVLETQYFGPGTRLLVL.

This rearrangement joins TRBV27 to TRBJ2-7; a possible D gene is TRBD2 (5 bases). Germline V gene sequence: CDR1 MNHEY, CDR2 SMNVEV (reference sequence). The CDR3 runs 15 residues. V was shortened by 0 bases and J by 3 bases, with 12 bases between the two germline ends. CDR3 nucleotides: TGTGCCAGCAGTTTATCGACCGGGGATGGCTACGAGCAGTACTTC. Its translation: CASSLSTGDGYEQYF.

J is TRBJ2-7 and V is TRBV14; 7 bases are a match to TRBD2. The germline CDR1 and CDR2 sequences are SGHDN and FVKESK. This CDR3 is 13 amino acids long. Trimming cost V 3 bases and J 4 bases; bases outside gene matches: 3. In DNA, the CDR3 is TGTGCCAGCAGCCATACGGGGGGATACGAGCAGTACTTC. This translates into CASSHTGGYEQYF. Filled out from reference TRBV14 and TRBJ2-7, the complete variable domain reads EAGVTQFPSHSVIEKGQTVTLRCDPISGHDNLYWYRRVMGKEIKFLLHFVKESKQDESGMPNNRFLAERTGGTYSTLKVQPAELEDSGVYFCASSHTGGYEQYFGPGTRLTVT.

The chain links TRBV28 to TRBJ1-2; D not certain. CDR1 and CDR2 (germline): MDHEN, SYDVKM. V lost 6 bases and J 4 bases, leaving 6 bases between the germline ends. The CDR3 is 11 amino acids. The CDR3 DNA reads TGTGCCAGCAGGGGCGGCTATGGCTACACCTTC. Translation: CASRGGYGYTF.

The chain joins TRBV5-1 to TRBJ2-2, with 9 bases aligning to TRBD2. V lost 10 bases and J lost 1; bases outside the gene matches: 20. Germline-derived CDR1 and CDR2 are SGHRS and YFSETQ. The CDR3 loop spans 19 amino acids. CDR3 in amino acids: CAQTYHPNTSGLNTGELFF. The CDR3 nucleotides are TGCGCCCAAACCTATCACCCCAATACTAGCGGGCTGAACACCGGGGAGCTGTTTTTT.

In DNA, the CDR3 is TGCGCCAGCAGCCAAGCAGGGGGGGGTAGCGGGAAATACGAGCAGTACTTC. It yields the protein CASSQAGGGSGKYEQYF. This chain connects TRBV4-3 to TRBJ2-7, with D possibly TRBD2 on 8 matching bases. The CDR3 is made up of 17 amino acids. CDR1 LGHNA and CDR2 YSLEER come from the germline V gene. V lost 1 base to trimming and J lost 4 bases, with 20 bases between them.

In this sample, this clone turned up once. The chain uses TRBV28 and TRBJ1-1; a possible D gene is TRBD1 (5 bases). V lost 7 bases to trimming and J lost 2 bases, with 11 bases between them. The CDR3 has 13 amino acids. Germline V gene sequence: CDR1 MDHEN, CDR2 SYDVKM. CDR3 sequence (DNA): TGTGCCAGCACCGGTACAGGAAACACTGAAGCTTTCTTT. The encoded protein is CASTGTGNTEAFF.

V is TRBV27 and J is TRBJ1-1, with a tentative D call TRBD1 (6 bases). This CDR3 is 14 amino acids long. V lost 6 bases to trimming and J lost 7 bases, with 18 bases between them. The germline V gene encodes CDR1 MNHEY and CDR2 SMNVEV (reference sequence). This CDR3 is CASRPPGRGSEAFF. In DNA, the CDR3 is TGTGCCAGCAGGCCTCCTGGTAGGGGGAGTGAAGCTTTCTTT.

The chain employs TRBV2 and TRBJ1-1; D uncertain. V was trimmed by 8 bases and J by 1 base, leaving 11 bases between them. The CDR3 has 13 residues. In germline, CDR1 is SNHLY, CDR2 FYNNEI. The CDR3 protein is CASCLGRNTEAFF. The CDR3 DNA reads as TGTGCCAGCTGCCTCGGCAGGAACACTGAAGCTTTCTTT.

J is TRBJ1-1 and V is TRBV9; D unclear. Germline loops: CDR1 SGDLS, CDR2 YYNGEE. The CDR3 runs to 16 residues. V lost 0 bases and J 0 bases, leaving 12 bases between the germline ends. The CDR3 sequence is CASSVDPAGMNTEAFF. DNA for the CDR3: TGTGCCAGCAGCGTAGACCCGGCAGGCATGAACACTGAAGCTTTCTTT.

The V and J genes are TRBV10-3 and TRBJ1-1; D is possibly TRBD1 (6 bases). Germline V gene sequence: CDR1 ENHRY, CDR2 SYGVKD. Trimming took 4 bases from V and 1 from J, leaving 16 bases between them. The CDR3 consists of 16 residues. CDR3 sequence (DNA): TGTGCCATCAGTGCGGGGGCCGCTACCCCGAACACTGAAGCTTTCTTT. It codes for CAISAGAATPNTEAFF.

The chain uses TRBV27 and TRBJ2-2; possibly TRBD2 for D (5 bases). Per the germline V gene, CDR1 is MNHEY and CDR2 is SMNVEV (reference sequence). This CDR3 has 14 amino acids. V was shortened by 4 bases and J by 2 bases, with 8 bases between the two germline ends. The CDR3 protein is CASSSGLNTGELFF. The CDR3 DNA follows: TGTGCCAGCAGTTCCGGACTCAACACCGGGGAGCTGTTTTTT.

V gene TRBV4-1 combines with J gene TRBJ2-7; D is uncertain. Germline V gene data show CDR1 as MGHRA and CDR2 as YSYEKL. V was cut by 1 base and J by 5 bases, with 15 bases left in between. The CDR3 runs to 15 residues. CDR3 region: CASSQAPGPDDEQYF. CDR3 DNA: TGCGCCAGCAGCCAAGCTCCGGGCCCTGATGACGAGCAGTACTTC.

This chain uses TRBV7-9 with TRBJ2-7; possible D gene TRBD2, 6 bases. Trimming left V 4 bases short and J 2 bases short, with 9 bases between. The CDR3 spans 13 residues. Germline values: CDR1 SEHNR, CDR2 FQNEAQ (reference sequence). DNA of the CDR3: TGTGCCAGCAGCTCCCGCGGGACCTACGAGCAGTACTTC. Translation: CASSSRGTYEQYF.

This clone was observed once. The chain joins TRBV4-1 to TRBJ2-2; no firm D call. Germline V CDR1 and CDR2: MGHRA, YSYEKL. CDR3 length: 13 amino acids. With 2 bases removed from V and 5 bases from J, the gap between germline ends came to 6 bases. DNA of the CDR3: TGCGCCAGCAGCCAACCCGTAACCGGGGAGCTGTTTTTT. It codes for CASSQPVTGELFF.

This rearrangement joins TRBV27 to TRBJ2-1; D gene unclear. Germline V gene data show CDR1 as MNHEY and CDR2 as SMNVEV (reference sequence). Trimming took off 3 bases at V and 9 bases at J, with 6 bases between the two ends. This CDR3 is 11 amino acids long. The CDR3 DNA reads as TGTGCCAGCAGTTTCAGGAGTGAGCAGTTCTTC. The encoded protein is CASSFRSEQFF.

J is TRBJ2-1 and V is TRBV27; D is ambiguous. This CDR3 region has 13 residues. Per germline, CDR1 MNHEY and CDR2 SMNVEV (reference sequence). V gave up 0 bases and J gave up 8 bases, with 8 bases separating them. CDR3 loop: CASSLSVEHEQFF. The CDR3 coding sequence is TGTGCCAGCAGTTTATCGGTGGAACATGAGCAGTTCTTC.

Remarks on this clone: Germline and junction disagree at one end, which may indicate a read error. V is TRBV7-8 and J is TRBJ1-2; D is uncertain. Germline V gene sequence: CDR1 SGHVS, CDR2 FQNEAQ. The CDR3 spans 14 residues. The CDR3 coding sequence is TGTACCAGCAGCTTCGTGGGAGGGCTCTATGGCTACACCTTC. Translating it yields CTSSFVGGLYGYTF.